The clone carrying this T cell receptor (beta chain) was detected only once. What it binds is not known. Assay: immunoSEQ multiplex PCR; the TCRdb copy retains only in-frame clones and omits some. The data contain about 35,000 clones, about four fifths of them seen just once; the ten biggest clones take up 2.3%. This entry belongs to a study of T cells in narcolepsy. The study's findings and limits: Healthy controls reportedly lacked the autoreactive clonotypes serially found in patients' blood. Autoreactive HCRT-specific and TRIB2-specific clonotypes were marked in same-patient CSF-versus-blood CD4+ comparisons.

The CDR3 contains 14 residues. CDR1 and CDR2 (germline): SGHVS, FNYEAQ. V was shortened by 5 bases and J by 4 bases, with 12 bases between the two germline ends. J is TRBJ1-3 and V is TRBV7-6; D is ambiguous. Specimen: memory (CD45RA-) CD4+ T cells from blood. The sequence derives from a human donor in good health. The CDR3 coding sequence is TGTGCCAGCAGCCCCATGGACGCCGGAAACACCATATATTTT. It yields the protein CASSPMDAGNTIYF.